The T cell receptor beta chain described here comes from a study of blood T cell repertoires in COVID-19. Recruits, aged 18 to 89 years, lived in approximately 26 US areas. As processed by the authors: Reference gene primer amplification gave nucleated cell count estimates. Clones were sequenced by immunoSEQ multiplex PCR, and TCRdb holds only the in-frame ones, with some missing. The V and J calls and the clone size are those of that table, but D and trimming were determined from the DNA. The sample has a few hundred thousand clones; approximately 84% are singletons. The CDR3 runs 13 residues. Looked up from germline, CDR1 is MNHEY and CDR2 is SMNVEV (reference sequence). J was trimmed by 12 bases and V by 4 bases; bases with no gene match: 8.

The sequence came from a woman between 25 and 40 years old who had recovered from COVID-19. V gene TRBV27 combines with J gene TRBJ2-1; TRBD2 agrees at 8 bases. Source material: PBMCs or T cells enriched from blood (not recorded which). CDR3 coding DNA: TGTGCCAGCAGTTCCGAAGCGGGAGCCAGGCAGTTCTTC. Its translation is CASSSEAGARQFF.